This T cell receptor (beta chain) was identified during a study of blood T cell repertoires in COVID-19. Whole-study context: Sites across the United States, Italy and Spain contributed samples from acute and convalescent COVID-19. T cells, B-cell-depleted T cells, or PBMCs supplied cDNA or gDNA.

CDR1 and CDR2 (germline): KGHSH, LQKENI. The CDR3 consists of 17 residues. V was clipped by 3 bases and J by 3 bases; unmatched bases: 5. In the original workflow: Amplifying reference gene primers gave estimates of nucleated cell counts. TCRdb's copy holds only in-frame clones and misses some; the assay was immunoSEQ multiplex PCR. The V and J calls and clone size were taken over from that table, and D and trimming were inferred from the DNA. The sample yields around 89,000 clones, about 87% seen once. The sequence was collected from a man aged 55 to 70 with acute or convalescent COVID-19. The sample comprised peripheral blood. The chain uses TRBV18 and TRBJ1-4; TRBD1 agrees at 12 bases. In nucleotides, the CDR3 is TGTGCCAGCTCACCCCGGGACAGGGGGCTCTCTAATGAAAAACTGTTTTTT. It codes for CASSPRDRGLSNEKLFF.